This T cell receptor (beta chain) was retrieved from a study of OX40 agonist ivuxolimab in advanced cancers. Turning to the study itself: Ivuxolimab doses were 0.01, 0.1, 0.3, 1.5, 3 or 10 mg/kg every 2 weeks.

Libraries were prepared by immunoSEQ multiplex PCR; TCRdb keeps only in-frame clonotypes and omits some of them. The repertoire holds nearly 90,000 clones, around nine tenths seen once, with around 1.5% in the top ten. Germline V gives CDR1 ENHRY, CDR2 SYGVKD. With 5 bases removed from V and 5 bases from J, the gap between germline ends came to 15 bases. This CDR3 is built from 14 residues. Sequencing used CD4+ or CD8+ T cells sorted from blood, obtained in a trial of the OX40 agonist ivuxolimab. This chain connects TRBV10-3 to TRBJ2-5, with D perhaps assigned TRBD1 or TRBD2 (5 bases each). The origin of this receptor is an adult with an advanced solid tumor such as melanoma, head and neck, liver or kidney cancer. Here the CDR3 reads CAISNSQGVETQYF. Written as DNA, the CDR3 is TGTGCCATCAGTAACTCCCAGGGAGTGGAGACCCAGTACTTC.